The sequence of this T cell receptor (beta chain) was determined in a study of T cell repertoires in cytomegalovirus infection (dated by TCRdb to the late 2010s). Turning to the overall study: Recently identified HLA-C-restricted CMV epitopes, whose presentation resists viral immunomodulation, were targeted by peptide stimulations together with well-studied HLA-B-restricted epitopes. Donor HLA type was relevant to the analysis, as public TCR beta signatures indicated carriage of CMV infection together with the matching HLA type. Summary of the overall study and its limitations: The ex vivo response was dominated by HLA-C-restricted CMV-specific TCR beta clonotypes, which also provided the single most frequent clonotype in two of eight donors. In both this cohort and an independent roughly 400-donor cohort, the cumulative frequency of public TCR beta family members distinguished carriers of CMV infection plus the relevant HLA type.

V has 4 bases trimmed and J has 6 bases trimmed; junction bases matching no gene number 11. CDR1 SGHNT and CDR2 YYREEE were looked up in the germline V gene (reference sequence). Inclusive of the bounding cysteine and phenylalanine, the CDR3 is 15 residues long. Only the CDR3 region is kept as DNA, spanning 45 bases read in frame from base 1. This clonotype has only a few counts. Its antigen remains unidentified. Base qualities are missing; no much larger clone stands one base away. The sample's treatment or condition label, in plain terms: in vitro stimulation with specific CMV peptide epitopes to enrich CMV-specific T cells. Data came from an Illumina HiSeq 1500. TCRdb itself trimmed the public reads at Q25 with fastp, ran MiXCR and retained productive beta chains. Rows merge per CDR3 protein into single entries with the most common DNA and genes. The sample has around 710,000 distinct CDR3 sequences on record, around 29% of them singletons. In total, the top ten clones hold about an eighth of the sample.

The sequencing used cultured CD8+ T cells from PBMCs, collected from culture after CMV antigen stimulation. The TCR originated in a human donor in good health (CMV status not recorded). Some clones in this sample may be carry-over from other donors' samples. The V and J genes are TRBV5-4 and TRBJ2-5, with 8 junctional bases fitting TRBD1. The CDR3 is CASSPDRGRGQTQYF. The bases read TGTGCCAGCAGCCCAGACAGGGGACGGGGGCAGACCCAGTACTTC.